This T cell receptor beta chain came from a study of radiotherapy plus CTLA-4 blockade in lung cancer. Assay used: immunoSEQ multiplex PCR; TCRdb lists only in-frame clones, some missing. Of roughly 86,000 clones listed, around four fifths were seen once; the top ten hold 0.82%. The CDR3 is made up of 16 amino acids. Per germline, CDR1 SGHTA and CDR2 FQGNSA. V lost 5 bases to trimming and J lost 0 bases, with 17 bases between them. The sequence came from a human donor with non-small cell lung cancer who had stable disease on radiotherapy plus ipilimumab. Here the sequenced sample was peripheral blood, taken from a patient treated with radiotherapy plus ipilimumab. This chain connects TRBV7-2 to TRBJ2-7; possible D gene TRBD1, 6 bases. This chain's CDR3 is CASSPTTGYSSYEQYF. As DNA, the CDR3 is TGTGCCAGCAGCCCTACGACAGGATACAGCTCCTACGAGCAGTACTTC.